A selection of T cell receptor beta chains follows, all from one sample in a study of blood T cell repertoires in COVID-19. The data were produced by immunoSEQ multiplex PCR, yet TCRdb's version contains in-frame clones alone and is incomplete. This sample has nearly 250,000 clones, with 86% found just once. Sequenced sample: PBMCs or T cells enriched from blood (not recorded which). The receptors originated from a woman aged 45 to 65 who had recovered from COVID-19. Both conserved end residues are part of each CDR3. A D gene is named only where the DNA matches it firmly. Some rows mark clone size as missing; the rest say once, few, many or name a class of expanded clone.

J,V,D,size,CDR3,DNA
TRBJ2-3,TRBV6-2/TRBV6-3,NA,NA,CASSYGGAHTDTQYF,TGTGCCAGCAGTTACGGGGGGGCCCACACAGATACGCAGTATTTT
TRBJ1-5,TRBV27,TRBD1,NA,CASSLSGTGDQPQHF,TGTGCCAGCAGTTTATCGGGGACAGGGGATCAGCCCCAGCATTTT
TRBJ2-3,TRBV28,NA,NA,CASSWDWDGRDTQYF,TGTGCCAGCAGTTGGGATTGGGACGGGAGAGATACGCAGTATTTT
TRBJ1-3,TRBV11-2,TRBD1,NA,CASSRGQGSGNTIYF,TGTGCCAGCAGCCGCGGACAGGGGTCTGGAAACACCATATATTTT
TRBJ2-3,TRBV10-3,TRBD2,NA,CAISERRGTYTDTQYF,TGTGCCATCAGTGAGAGGCGGGGGACCTACACAGATACGCAGTATTTT
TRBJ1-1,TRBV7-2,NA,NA,CASSLDLYTEAFF,TGTGCCAGCAGCTTAGATCTGTACACTGAAGCTTTCTTT
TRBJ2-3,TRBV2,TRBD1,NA,CASSARQGTSDTQYF,TGTGCCAGCAGTGCCCGACAGGGAACCTCAGATACGCAGTATTTT
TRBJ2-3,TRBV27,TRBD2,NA,CASFPGLVSKGAQYF,TGTGCCAGTTTTCCGGGACTAGTGTCAAAGGGTGCGCAGTATTTT
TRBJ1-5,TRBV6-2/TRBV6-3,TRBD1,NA,CASSPNWTGNNQPQHF,TGTGCCAGCAGTCCCAACTGGACAGGGAACAATCAGCCCCAGCATTTT
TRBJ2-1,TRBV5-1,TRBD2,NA,CASSLGKTSGRADREFF,TGCGCCAGCAGCTTGGGAAAGACTAGCGGGAGGGCCGACCGGGAGTTCTTC
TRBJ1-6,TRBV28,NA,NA,CASSSIENMDSPLHF,TGTGCCAGCTCTTCTATCGAGAATATGGATTCACCCCTCCACTTT
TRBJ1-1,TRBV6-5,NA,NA,CASSYLSGADRAFF,TGTGCCAGCAGTTACCTTTCAGGGGCTGATCGGGCTTTCTTT
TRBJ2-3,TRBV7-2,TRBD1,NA,CASSSTGDRPDTQYF,TGTGCCAGCAGCTCGACAGGGGATCGGCCAGATACGCAGTATTTT
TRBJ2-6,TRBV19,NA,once,CASSIEPGSGANVLTF,TGTGCCAGTAGTATTGAACCGGGGTCTGGGGCCAACGTCCTGACTTTC
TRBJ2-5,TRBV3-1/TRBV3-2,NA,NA,CASARYQETQYF,TGTGCCAGCGCGCGATACCAAGAGACCCAGTACTTC
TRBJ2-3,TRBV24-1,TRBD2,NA,CATSDFASGSSDTQYF,TGTGCCACCAGTGATTTTGCTAGCGGGAGCTCCGATACGCAGTATTTT
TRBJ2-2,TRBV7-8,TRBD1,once,CASSLDRGRTGELFF,TGTGCCAGCAGCTTAGACAGGGGGCGCACCGGGGAGCTGTTTTTT
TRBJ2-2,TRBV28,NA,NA,CASRPGHSTGELFF,TGTGCCAGCAGGCCGGGACACTCAACCGGGGAGCTGTTTTTT
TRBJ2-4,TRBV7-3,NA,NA,CASSPQGFAKNIQYF,TGTGCCAGCAGCCCTCAGGGGTTTGCCAAAAACATTCAGTACTTC
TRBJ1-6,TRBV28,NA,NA,CASSSGISYNSPLHF,TGTGCCAGCAGTTCGGGAATCTCCTATAATTCACCCCTCCACTTT